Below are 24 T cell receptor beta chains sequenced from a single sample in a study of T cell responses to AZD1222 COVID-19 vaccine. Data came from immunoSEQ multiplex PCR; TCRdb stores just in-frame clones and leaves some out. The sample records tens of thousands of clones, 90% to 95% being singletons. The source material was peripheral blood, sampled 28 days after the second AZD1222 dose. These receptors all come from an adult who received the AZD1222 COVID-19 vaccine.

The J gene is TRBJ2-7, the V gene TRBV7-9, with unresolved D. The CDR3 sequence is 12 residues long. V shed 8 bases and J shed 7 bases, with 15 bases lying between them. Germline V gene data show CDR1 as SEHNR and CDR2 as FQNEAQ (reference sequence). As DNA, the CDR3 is TGTGCCAGCGCAAGGGCATCCTGGGAGCAGTACTTC. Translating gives CASARASWEQYF.

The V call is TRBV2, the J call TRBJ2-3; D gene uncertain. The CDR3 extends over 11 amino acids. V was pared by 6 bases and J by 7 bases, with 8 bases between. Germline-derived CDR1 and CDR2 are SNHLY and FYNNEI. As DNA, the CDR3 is TGTGCCAGCAGCCCTGGATATACGCAGTATTTT. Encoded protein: CASSPGYTQYF.

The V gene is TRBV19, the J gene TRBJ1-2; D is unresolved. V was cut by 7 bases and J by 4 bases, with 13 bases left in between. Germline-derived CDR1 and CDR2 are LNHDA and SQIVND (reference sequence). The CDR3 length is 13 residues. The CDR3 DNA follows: TGTGCCAGTACCAAGGAGGGAAGCTATGGCTACACCTTC. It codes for CASTKEGSYGYTF.

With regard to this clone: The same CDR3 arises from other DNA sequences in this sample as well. CDR3 in DNA: TGTGCCAGCTCACCAACGGGCTACGAGCAGTACTTC. Protein sequence: CASSPTGYEQYF. V gene TRBV18 combines with J gene TRBJ2-7; D unclear. Germline V CDR1 and CDR2: KGHSH, LQKENI. The CDR3 has 12 amino acids. The ends were cut back, 2 bases at V and 3 bases at J, with 5 bases in the middle.

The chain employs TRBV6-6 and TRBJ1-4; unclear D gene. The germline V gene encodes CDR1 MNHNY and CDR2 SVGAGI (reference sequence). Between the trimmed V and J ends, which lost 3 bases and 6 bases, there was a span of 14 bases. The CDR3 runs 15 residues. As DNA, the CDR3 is TGTGCCAGCAGTTATATTGGGGAGTGGGATGAAAAACTGTTTTTT. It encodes CASSYIGEWDEKLFF.

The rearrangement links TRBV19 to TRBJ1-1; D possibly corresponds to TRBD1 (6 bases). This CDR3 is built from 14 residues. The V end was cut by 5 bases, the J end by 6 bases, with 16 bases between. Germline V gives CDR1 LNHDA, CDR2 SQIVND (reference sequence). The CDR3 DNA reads TGTGCCAGTAGTGCCTACGAGAGGACAGCTGAAGCTTTCTTT. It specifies CASSAYERTAEAFF. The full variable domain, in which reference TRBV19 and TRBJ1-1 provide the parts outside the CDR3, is DGGITQSPKYLFRKEGQNVTLSCEQNLNHDAMYWYRQDPGQGLRLIYYSQIVNDFQKGDIAEGYSVSREKKESFPLTVTSAQKNPTAFYLCASSAYERTAEAFFGQGTRLTVV.

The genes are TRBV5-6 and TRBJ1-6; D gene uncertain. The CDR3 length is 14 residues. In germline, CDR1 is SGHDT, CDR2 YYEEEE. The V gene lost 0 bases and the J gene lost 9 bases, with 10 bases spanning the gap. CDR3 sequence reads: CASSLGLLGSPLHF. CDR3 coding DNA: TGTGCCAGCAGCTTGGGACTTTTGGGTTCACCCCTCCACTTT.

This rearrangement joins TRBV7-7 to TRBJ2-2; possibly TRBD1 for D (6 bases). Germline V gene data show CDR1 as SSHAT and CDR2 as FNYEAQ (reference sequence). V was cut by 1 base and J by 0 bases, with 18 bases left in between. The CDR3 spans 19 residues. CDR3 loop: CASSLEVRAGATNTGELFF. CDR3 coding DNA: TGTGCCAGCAGCTTAGAGGTTAGGGCAGGGGCGACGAACACCGGGGAGCTGTTTTTT.

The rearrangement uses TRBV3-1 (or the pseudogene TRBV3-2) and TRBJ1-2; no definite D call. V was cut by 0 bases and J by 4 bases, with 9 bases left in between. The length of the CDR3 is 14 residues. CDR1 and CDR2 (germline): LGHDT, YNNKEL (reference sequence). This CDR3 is CASSQDTRTYGYTF. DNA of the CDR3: TGTGCCAGCAGCCAAGATACCAGGACCTATGGCTACACCTTC.

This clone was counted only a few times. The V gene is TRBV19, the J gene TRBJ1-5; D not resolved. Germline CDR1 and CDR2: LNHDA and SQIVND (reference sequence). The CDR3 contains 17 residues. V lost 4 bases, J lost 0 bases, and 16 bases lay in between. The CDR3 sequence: CASSRPGGQFSNQPQHF. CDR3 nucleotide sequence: TGTGCCAGTAGTAGGCCCGGTGGGCAGTTTAGCAATCAGCCCCAGCATTTT. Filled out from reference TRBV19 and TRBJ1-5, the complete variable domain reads DGGITQSPKYLFRKEGQNVTLSCEQNLNHDAMYWYRQDPGQGLRLIYYSQIVNDFQKGDIAEGYSVSREKKESFPLTVTSAQKNPTAFYLCASSRPGGQFSNQPQHFGDGTRLSIL.

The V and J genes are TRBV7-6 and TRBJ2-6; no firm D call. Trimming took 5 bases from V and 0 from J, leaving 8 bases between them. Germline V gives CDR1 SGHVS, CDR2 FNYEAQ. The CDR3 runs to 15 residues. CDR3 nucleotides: TGTGCCAGCAGCGCCATTGCCTCTGGGGCCAACGTCCTGACTTTC. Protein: CASSAIASGANVLTF.

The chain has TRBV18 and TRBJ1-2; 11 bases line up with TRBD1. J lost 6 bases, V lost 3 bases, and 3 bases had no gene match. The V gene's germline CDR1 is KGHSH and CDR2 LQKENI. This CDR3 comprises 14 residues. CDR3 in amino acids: CASSPQGQGDGYTF. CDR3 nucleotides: TGTGCCAGCTCACCCCAGGGACAGGGGGATGGCTACACCTTC.

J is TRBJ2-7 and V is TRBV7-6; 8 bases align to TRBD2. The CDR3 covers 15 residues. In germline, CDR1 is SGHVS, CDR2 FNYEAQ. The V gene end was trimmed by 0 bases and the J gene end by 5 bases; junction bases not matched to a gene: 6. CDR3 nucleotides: TGTGCCAGCAGCTTAGCGAGCGGGGGAACCCACGAGCAGTACTTC. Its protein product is CASSLASGGTHEQYF.

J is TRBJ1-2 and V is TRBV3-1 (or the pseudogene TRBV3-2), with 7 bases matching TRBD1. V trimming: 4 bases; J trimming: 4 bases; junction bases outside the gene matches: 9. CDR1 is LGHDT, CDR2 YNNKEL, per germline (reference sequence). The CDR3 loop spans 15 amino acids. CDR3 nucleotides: TGTGCCAGCAGCCGACAGGGTGGGGGTCGCTATGGCTACACCTTC. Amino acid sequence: CASSRQGGGRYGYTF.

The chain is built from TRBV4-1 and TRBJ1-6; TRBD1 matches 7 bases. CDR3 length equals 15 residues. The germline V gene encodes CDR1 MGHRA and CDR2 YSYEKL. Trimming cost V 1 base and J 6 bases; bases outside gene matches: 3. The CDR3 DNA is TGCGCCAGCAGCCAAGTGCGGGACAGTAATTCACCCCTCCACTTT. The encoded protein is CASSQVRDSNSPLHF.

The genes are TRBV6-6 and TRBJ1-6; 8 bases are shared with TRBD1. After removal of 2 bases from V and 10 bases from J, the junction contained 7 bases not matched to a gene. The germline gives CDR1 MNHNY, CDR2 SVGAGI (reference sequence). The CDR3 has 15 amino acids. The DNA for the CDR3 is TGTGCCAGCAGTTACCCCGGACAGGGTGAATCACCCCTCCACTTT. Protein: CASSYPGQGESPLHF.

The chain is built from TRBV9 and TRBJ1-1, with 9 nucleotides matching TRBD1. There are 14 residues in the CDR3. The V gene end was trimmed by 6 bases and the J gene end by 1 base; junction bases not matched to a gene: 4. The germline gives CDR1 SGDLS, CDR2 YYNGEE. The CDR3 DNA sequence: TGTGCCAGCAATCCGACAGGGGGGAACACTGAAGCTTTCTTT. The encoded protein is CASNPTGGNTEAFF.

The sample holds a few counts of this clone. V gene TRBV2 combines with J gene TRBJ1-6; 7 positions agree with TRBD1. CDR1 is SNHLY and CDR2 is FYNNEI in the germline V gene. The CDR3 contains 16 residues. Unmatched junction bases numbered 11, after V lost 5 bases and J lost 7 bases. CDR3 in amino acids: CASSRQGGKINSPLHF. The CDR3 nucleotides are TGTGCCAGCAGTCGCCAGGGGGGAAAAATAAATTCACCCCTCCACTTT.

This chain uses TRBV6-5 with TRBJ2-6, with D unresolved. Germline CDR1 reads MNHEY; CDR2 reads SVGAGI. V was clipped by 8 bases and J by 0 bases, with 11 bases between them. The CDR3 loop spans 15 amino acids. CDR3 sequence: CASLLPVSGANVLTF. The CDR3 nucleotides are TGTGCCAGCCTTCTTCCAGTCTCTGGGGCCAACGTCCTGACTTTC.

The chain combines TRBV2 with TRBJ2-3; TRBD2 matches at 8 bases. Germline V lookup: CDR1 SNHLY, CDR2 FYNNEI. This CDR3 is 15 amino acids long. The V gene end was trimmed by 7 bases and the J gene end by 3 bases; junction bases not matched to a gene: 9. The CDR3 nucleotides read TGTGCCAGCACGGTCCGGGGGGGAGGTACAGATACGCAGTATTTT. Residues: CASTVRGGGTDTQYF.

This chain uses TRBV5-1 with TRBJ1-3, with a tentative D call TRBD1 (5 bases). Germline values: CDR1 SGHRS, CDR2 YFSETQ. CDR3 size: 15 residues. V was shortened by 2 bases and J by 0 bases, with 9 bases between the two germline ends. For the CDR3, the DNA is TGCGCCAGCAGCTTCTCCGGGGGCTCTGGAAACACCATATATTTT. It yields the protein CASSFSGGSGNTIYF.

In DNA, the CDR3 is TGTGCCAGCAGCTTATACGGGGGGCAGACCGGGGAGCTGTTTTTT. This gives the protein CASSLYGGQTGELFF. The rearrangement joins TRBV11-3 to TRBJ2-2; perhaps TRBD2 as D (7 bases). The length of the CDR3 is 15 residues. In germline, CDR1 is SGHNT, CDR2 YENEEA. The ends were cut back, 2 bases at V and 5 bases at J, with 12 bases in the middle.

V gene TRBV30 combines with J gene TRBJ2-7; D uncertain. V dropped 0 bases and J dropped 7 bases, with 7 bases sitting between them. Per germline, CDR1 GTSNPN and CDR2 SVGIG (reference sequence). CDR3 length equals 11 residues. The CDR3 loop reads CAWSVGVEQYF. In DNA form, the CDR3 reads TGTGCCTGGAGTGTAGGAGTAGAGCAGTACTTC.

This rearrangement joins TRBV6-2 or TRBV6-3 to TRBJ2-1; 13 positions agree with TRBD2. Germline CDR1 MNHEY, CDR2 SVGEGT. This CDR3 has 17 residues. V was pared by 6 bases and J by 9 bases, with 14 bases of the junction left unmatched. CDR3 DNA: TGTGCCAGCAGCCCAACTAGCGGGGGGGCTACCGGCGGTGAGCAGTTCTTC. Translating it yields CASSPTSGGATGGEQFF.